A selection of T cell receptor beta chains follows, all from one sample in a study of T cells in Graves' hyperthyroidism and ophthalmopathy. TCRdb redid the calling of the multiplex PCR reads with MiXCR, one entry per CDR3 protein. This repertoire shows around 490,000 distinct CDR3 sequences, 15% to 20% found once; its top ten account for about half. The sample consisted of blood. Receptors were obtained from a man aged 35 to 55 with Graves' ophthalmopathy. Both conserved end residues are part of each CDR3. A D gene is named only where the DNA matches it firmly. Clone size, where shown, is once, few, many, or a class for clones that have expanded.

clone_size d_call j_call v_call cdr3_aa cdr3_nt
few TRBD1 TRBJ1-5 TRBV29-1 CSVGGQGDQPQHF TGCAGCGTTGGGGGACAGGGCGATCAGCCCCAGCATTTT
few NA TRBJ1-5 TRBV15 CATSLGDDQPQHF TGTGCCACCAGCCTGGGTGACGATCAGCCCCAGCATTTT
NA NA TRBJ2-3 TRBV6-1 CASSVPVGDTQYF TGTGCCAGCAGTGTTCCAGTAGGGGATACGCAGTATTTT
many TRBD2 TRBJ2-1 TRBV28 CASSLGLARGNEQFF TGTGCCAGCAGTTTGGGACTAGCCCGGGGCAATGAGCAGTTCTTC
NA TRBD2 TRBJ2-3 TRBV6-1 CASSPAGLAGGPADTQYF TGTGCCAGCAGTCCGGCGGGACTAGCGGGAGGGCCCGCAGATACGCAGTATTTT
many NA TRBJ2-1 TRBV11-1 CASSQGYRVNEQFF TGTGCCAGCAGCCAAGGATACAGGGTCAATGAGCAGTTCTTC
NA NA TRBJ2-3 TRBV20-1 CSAGVGGGLDTQYF TGCAGTGCTGGGGTGGGAGGGGGCCTGGATACGCAGTATTTT
NA NA TRBJ1-5 TRBV29-1 CSVSGPDQPQHF TGCAGCGTTTCGGGGCCCGATCAGCCCCAGCATTTT
NA TRBD2 TRBJ2-5 TRBV5-1 CASSPATSGGGTQYF TGCGCCAGCAGCCCGGCCACTAGCGGGGGCGGGACCCAGTACTTC
NA NA TRBJ1-1 TRBV5-1 CASSGGGSPGTEAFF TGCGCCAGCAGCGGGGGGGGCAGCCCTGGCACTGAAGCTTTCTTT
NA NA TRBJ1-6 TRBV12-3/TRBV12-4 CASSLRQVSGSPLHF TGTGCCAGCAGTCTTAGACAGGTTTCCGGTTCACCCCTCCACTTT
NA NA TRBJ1-4 TRBV6-1 CASSVERGGGGEKLFF TGTGCCAGCAGTGTCGAGCGGGGGGGAGGTGGTGAAAAACTGTTTTTT
NA TRBD1 TRBJ1-6 TRBV5-1 CASSRTGTVSYNSPLHF TGCGCCAGCAGCCGCACCGGGACAGTCTCCTATAATTCACCCCTCCACTTT
once NA TRBJ2-3 TRBV5-4 CASSFMRTTDTQYF TGTGCCAGCAGCTTCATGCGAACCACAGATACGCAGTATTTT
few NA TRBJ1-4 TRBV7-6 CASSHNEKLFF TGTGCCAGCAGCCATAATGAAAAACTGTTTTTT
many NA TRBJ2-7 TRBV3-1 CASRPIGAYEQYF TGTGCCAGCAGACCTATCGGGGCCTACGAGCAGTACTTC
few NA TRBJ2-3 TRBV10-3 CAITPGEGADTQYF TGTGCCATCACCCCCGGGGAAGGAGCAGATACGCAGTATTTT
few TRBD2 TRBJ2-2 TRBV20-1 CSAPGLAGRVTGELFF TGCAGTGCCCCAGGACTAGCGGGACGGGTTACCGGGGAGCTGTTTTTT
few TRBD2 TRBJ2-7 TRBV12-3/TRBV12-4 CASSTTSGQIYEQYF TGTGCCAGCAGTACGACTAGCGGGCAAATCTACGAGCAGTACTTC
few TRBD1 TRBJ2-7 TRBV6-1 CASSDGTDSSYEQYF TGTGCCAGCAGTGATGGGACAGACAGCTCCTACGAGCAGTACTTC
many NA TRBJ2-1 TRBV7-8 CASSLEGVYLHNEQFF TGTGCCAGCAGCTTAGAGGGCGTCTACCTTCACAATGAGCAGTTCTTC
many TRBD2 TRBJ2-1 TRBV5-1 CASSPLPTSGSGNEQFF TGCGCCAGCAGCCCGCTCCCAACGAGCGGGAGTGGCAATGAGCAGTTCTTC
once TRBD2 TRBJ2-1 TRBV19 CASSIGAGVYNEQFF TGTGCCAGTAGTATCGGAGCGGGAGTGTACAATGAGCAGTTCTTC
few TRBD2 TRBJ2-5 TRBV11-2 CASGYPPTGTSGPPTTQYF TGTGCCAGCGGATACCCCCCTACCGGGACTAGCGGTCCCCCTACAACCCAGTACTTC
NA TRBD1 TRBJ2-7 TRBV29-1 CSALPQGGDEQYF TGCAGCGCCCTACCACAGGGGGGCGACGAGCAGTACTTC
NA NA TRBJ1-2 TRBV27 CASSLISGYGYTF TGTGCCAGCAGTTTAATCTCAGGCTATGGCTACACCTTC
few TRBD1 TRBJ1-2 TRBV24-1 CATSDSGTGPYGYTF TGTGCCACCAGTGATTCCGGGACAGGGCCGTATGGCTACACCTTC
NA NA TRBJ1-1 TRBV9 CASSTGVRGTEAFF TGTGCCAGCAGCACAGGTGTCCGGGGCACTGAAGCTTTCTTT
many NA TRBJ1-5 TRBV12-5 CASGDPGWSNQPQHF TGTGCTAGTGGCGATCCAGGTTGGAGCAATCAGCCCCAGCATTTT
NA TRBD1 TRBJ1-2 TRBV30 CAWGQGNGYTF TGTGCCTGGGGACAGGGGAATGGCTACACCTTC
NA NA TRBJ1-6 TRBV7-2 CASSLVSAANSPLHF TGTGCCAGCAGCTTAGTTTCGGCAGCTAATTCACCCCTCCACTTT
few NA TRBJ2-2 TRBV5-1 CASSLAGGRGTGELFF TGCGCCAGCAGCTTGGCCGGGGGCAGGGGCACCGGGGAGCTGTTTTTT
NA NA TRBJ1-4 TRBV7-9 CASSQDEKLFF TGTGCCAGCAGCCAAGACGAAAAACTGTTTTTT
NA TRBD2 TRBJ2-7 TRBV4-1 CASSPTIGRGGYEQYF TGCGCCAGCAGCCCAACCATAGGGCGGGGGGGCTACGAGCAGTACTTC
many TRBD2 TRBJ2-1 TRBV11-3 CASSSRQAGQDFNEQFF TGTGCCAGCAGCTCCCGACAAGCGGGGCAAGATTTCAATGAGCAGTTCTTC